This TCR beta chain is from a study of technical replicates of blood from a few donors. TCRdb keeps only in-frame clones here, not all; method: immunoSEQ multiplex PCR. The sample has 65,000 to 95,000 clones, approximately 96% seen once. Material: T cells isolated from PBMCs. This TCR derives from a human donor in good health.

Written as DNA, the CDR3 is TGTGCCAGCAGTCCGACAGGGTCTGGGGCCAACGTCCTGACTTTC. This translates into CASSPTGSGANVLTF. The V call is TRBV28, the J call TRBJ2-6; TRBD1 matches at 7 bases. Germline V CDR1 and CDR2: MDHEN, SYDVKM. V lost 5 bases to trimming and J lost 1 base; unmatched junction nucleotides: 2. The CDR3 runs to 15 residues.